The rows below give T cell receptor beta chains drawn from one sample of a study of early T cells in non-severe SARS-CoV-2 infection. One entry per CDR3 protein results from TCRdb running MiXCR on the 5' RACE reads. The table has 60,000 to 85,000 distinct CDR3 sequences, 15% to 17% seen once. The sequencing input was whole blood. The receptor set was obtained from an adult who was a healthcare worker with PCR-confirmed SARS-CoV-2 infection or an uninfected control (not recorded which). The CDR3 runs from the conserved cysteine through the conserved F or W. D genes are given only for firm matches. Clone size appears in some rows only: once, few, many, or a class for an expanded clone.

NA	few	TRBV9	TRBJ1-3	CASSPGQRVISGNTIYF	TGTGCCAGCAGCCCAGGACAGCGAGTAATATCTGGAAACACCATATATTTT
TRBD1	few	TRBV7-7	TRBJ2-2	CASSLRQGDTGELFF	TGTGCTAGCAGCTTACGACAGGGAGACACCGGGGAGCTGTTTTTT
NA	NA	TRBV9	TRBJ2-2	CASSVGTNTGELFF	TGTGCCAGCAGCGTAGGGACAAACACCGGGGAGCTGTTTTTT
NA	NA	TRBV5-4	TRBJ2-7	CASSLPGTYEQYF	TGTGCCAGCAGCTTGCCAGGGACCTACGAGCAGTACTTC
NA	few	TRBV24-1	TRBJ2-3	CATSDSTGLSDTQYF	TGTGCCACCAGTGATTCTACAGGGTTATCAGATACGCAGTATTTT
NA	many	TRBV29-1	TRBJ2-1	CSVAGTRADNEQFF	TGCAGCGTTGCCGGGACCCGAGCCGACAATGAGCAGTTCTTC
NA	many	TRBV20-1	TRBJ1-1	CSGQVRGRGTEAFF	TGCAGTGGTCAAGTCAGGGGCCGGGGCACTGAAGCTTTCTTT
TRBD2	many	TRBV9	TRBJ2-7	CASSYSSSGSYEQYF	TGTGCCAGCAGCTATTCCTCTAGCGGGAGCTACGAGCAGTACTTC
TRBD2	few	TRBV12-3/TRBV12-4	TRBJ2-2	CASTASGRVRTGELFF	TGTGCCAGCACCGCTAGCGGGAGGGTTCGTACCGGGGAGCTGTTTTTT
NA	many	TRBV7-3	TRBJ2-3	CASSRGASTDTQYF	TGTGCCAGCAGCAGGGGGGCTAGCACAGATACGCAGTATTTT
NA	few	TRBV10-1	TRBJ1-6	CALQEWALHF	TGCGCCCTCCAAGAGTGGGCCCTCCACTTT
NA	NA	TRBV12-5	TRBJ2-1	CASAIRNHNEQFF	TGTGCTAGTGCCATCAGAAATCACAATGAGCAGTTCTTC
NA	few	TRBV7-9	TRBJ1-2	CASSFGGIYGYTF	TGTGCCAGCAGCTTCGGAGGAATCTATGGCTACACCTTC
NA	many	TRBV5-4	TRBJ1-2	CASSLRGSSNYGYTF	TGTGCCAGCAGCTTAAGGGGCAGCTCTAACTATGGCTACACCTTC
NA	many	TRBV7-8	TRBJ2-5	CASSLGGGDQETQYF	TGTGCCAGCAGCTTAGGGGGCGGGGACCAAGAGACCCAGTACTTC
TRBD1	few	TRBV29-1	TRBJ2-1	CSVEGVWGTESDEQFF	TGCAGCGTTGAAGGCGTATGGGGGACAGAGAGCGATGAGCAGTTCTTC
NA	NA	TRBV3-1	TRBJ1-2	CASSVGQTNYGYTF	TGTGCCAGCAGCGTCGGACAAACTAACTATGGCTACACCTTC
NA	few	TRBV11-2	TRBJ2-7	CASSYLYEQYF	TGTGCCAGCAGCTACCTGTACGAGCAGTACTTC
TRBD2	once	TRBV3-1	TRBJ2-3	CASSRGLAGLSTDMQYF	TGTGCCAGCAGCCGCGGACTAGCGGGCCTTAGCACAGATATGCAGTATTTT
TRBD2	few	TRBV10-2	TRBJ2-4	CASSAGGLAKNIQYF	TGCGCCAGCAGTGCGGGAGGCTTAGCCAAAAACATTCAGTACTTC
NA	many	TRBV13	TRBJ2-2	CASRANLVLNTGELFF	TGTGCCAGCCGGGCTAACCTTGTCCTGAACACCGGGGAGCTGTTTTTT
TRBD1	many	TRBV14	TRBJ2-7	CASSRDRSYEQYF	TGTGCCAGCAGCCGGGACAGGAGCTACGAGCAGTACTTC
NA	once	TRBV11-2	TRBJ1-5	CASSLGQHNQPQHF	TGTGCCAGCAGCTTAGGGCAGCACAATCAGCCCCAGCATTTT
NA	NA	TRBV4-1	TRBJ1-6	CASSQASGQGTPLHF	TGCGCCAGCAGCCAAGCCAGTGGGCAGGGTACACCCCTCCACTTT
NA	few	TRBV21-1	TRBJ2-7	CASSSRLDRASSYEQYF	TGTGCCAGCAGCTCCCGCTTGGACAGGGCTAGCTCCTACGAGCAGTACTTC
NA	few	TRBV12-3/TRBV12-4	TRBJ1-5	CASSLTQPQHF	TGTGCCAGCAGTTTAACTCAGCCCCAGCATTTT
TRBD1	many	TRBV29-1	TRBJ2-1	CSVSRDRGRLEQFF	TGCAGCGTTTCCCGGGACAGGGGGCGGTTGGAGCAGTTCTTC
NA	NA	TRBV5-1	TRBJ2-6	CASSTGGQGLSGANALTF	TGCGCCAGCAGCACCGGGGGGCAGGGCCTCTCTGGGGCCAACGCCCTGACTTTC
NA	few	TRBV12-3/TRBV12-4	TRBJ2-3	CASSLGGRTDTQYF	TGTGCCAGCAGTTTAGGGGGCCGGACAGATACGCAGTATTTT
NA	NA	TRBV12-3/TRBV12-4	TRBJ2-5	CASSSLTGTSQETQYF	TGTGCCAGCAGTTCCCTTACAGGGACGAGCCAAGAGACCCAGTACTTC
TRBD2	NA	TRBV3-1	TRBJ2-5	CASSQEASGSYLQETQYF	TGTGCCAGCAGCCAAGAGGCTAGCGGATCATACTTGCAAGAGACCCAGTACTTC
NA	few	TRBV6-4	TRBJ2-2	CASSDLLGTGELFF	TGTGCCAGCAGTGACCTATTAGGAACCGGGGAGCTGTTTTTT
TRBD1	few	TRBV5-1	TRBJ1-2	CASSLPGGSYGYTF	TGCGCCAGCAGCTTGCCAGGGGGATCGTATGGCTACACCTTC
NA	NA	TRBV29-1	TRBJ2-1	CSVEIGRQEVNEQFF	TGCAGCGTTGAGATAGGGAGGCAGGAGGTGAATGAGCAGTTCTTC
TRBD1	few	TRBV5-1	TRBJ2-7	CASSLEGAHEQYF	TGCGCCAGCAGCTTGGAGGGGGCCCACGAGCAGTACTTC
NA	NA	TRBV4-1	TRBJ1-5	CASSEEGGDTPNQPQHF	TGCGCCAGCAGCGAAGAGGGTGGTGACACGCCTAATCAGCCCCAGCATTTT
TRBD1	few	TRBV20-1	TRBJ2-1	CSARTGGRNEQFF	TGCAGTGCGCGAACAGGGGGGCGGAATGAGCAGTTCTTC
TRBD1	NA	TRBV12-5	TRBJ2-7	CASGLGQGIYEQYF	TGTGCTAGTGGTTTGGGACAGGGGATCTACGAGCAGTACTTC
NA	few	TRBV2	TRBJ2-3	CAFLGGPLTDTQYF	TGTGCCTTTCTCGGGGGGCCCTTGACAGATACGCAGTATTTT
NA	few	TRBV10-3	TRBJ2-7	CAISPDNPYEQYF	TGTGCCATCAGCCCGGACAACCCCTACGAGCAGTACTTC
NA	few	TRBV27	TRBJ1-4	CASNGPIEKLFF	TGTGCCAGCAACGGACCCATCGAAAAACTGTTTTTT
NA	NA	TRBV18	TRBJ1-1	CASSRGLGRTTEAFF	TGTGCCAGCTCACGTGGGTTAGGGAGGACCACTGAAGCTTTCTTT